Listed here are 29 T cell receptor beta chains from one sample, sequenced in a study of breast tumors, draining lymph nodes, adjacent tissues. Breast cancer patients provided tissue from their axillary draining lymph nodes. TCRdb reanalysed the multiplex PCR reads using MiXCR and keeps one entry per CDR3 protein. The table lists under 300,000 distinct CDR3 sequences, nearly 35% of them singletons. The sequencing input was axillary lymph node tissue. These receptors were obtained from a female donor with breast cancer. Some clones in this sample may be carry-over from other donors' samples.

This clonotype has a count of ten or more. The CDR3 DNA reads as TGTGCCACCAGTGGGCCGCACCCCTTAGCGCCCCTCCACTTT. Encoded protein: CATSGPHPLAPLHF. The genes are TRBV24-1 and TRBJ1-6; unclear D gene. Germline-derived CDR1 and CDR2 are KGHDR and SFDVKD. The V end was cut by 5 bases, the J end by 13 bases, with 17 bases between. The CDR3 has 14 amino acids.

This clonotype was detected ten times or more. The chain couples TRBV4-2 to TRBJ1-6; 8 bases fit TRBD1. With V trimmed by 1 base and J by 7 bases, 0 bases remained unmatched. The CDR3 length is 14 residues. Germline assignment: CDR1 LGHNA and CDR2 YNFKEQ. CDR3 coding DNA: TGTGCCAGCAGCCAAGGGACAGGGAATTCACCCCTCCACTTT. It yields the protein CASSQGTGNSPLHF.

As to this clonotype: A much bigger clone sits one base away, suggesting this may be a read error. The chain is built from TRBV20-1 and TRBJ2-2, with D possibly TRBD1 on 7 matching bases. There are 16 residues in the CDR3. Trimming cost V 4 bases and J 4 bases, with 19 bases left between them. Per the germline V gene, CDR1 is DFQATT and CDR2 is SNEGSKA (reference sequence). For the CDR3, the DNA is TGCAGTGCTACCAGACTAGGGGGCTCGACCACCGGGGAGCTGTTTTTT. It is translated as CSATRLGGSTTGELFF.

This clonotype was seen more than once but under ten times. The rearrangement joins TRBV28 to TRBJ1-4, with TRBD1 identical over 7 bases. The V gene's germline CDR1 is MDHEN and CDR2 SYDVKM. This CDR3 is 13 amino acids long. With V trimmed by 6 bases and J by 4 bases, 2 bases remained unmatched. The CDR3 protein is CASRRDSNEKLFF. The CDR3 DNA is TGTGCCAGCAGGCGGGACAGTAATGAAAAACTGTTTTTT. Full variable domain (missing parts from reference TRBV28 and TRBJ1-4): DVKVTQSSRYLVKRTGEKVFLECVQDMDHENMFWYRQDPGLGLRLIYFSYDVKMKEKGDIPEGYSVSREKKERFSLILESASTNQTSMYLCASRRDSNEKLFFGSGTQLSVL.

This sequence joins TRBV19 and TRBJ1-4, with D tentatively TRBD1 (5 bases). Trimming pared 6 bases from V and 8 bases from J, leaving 7 bases between. Germline CDR1 reads LNHDA; CDR2 reads SQIVND (reference sequence). This CDR3 region has 11 residues. In DNA form, the CDR3 reads TGTGCCAGTAGACAGGCGGAAAAACTGTTTTTT. Translating it yields CASRQAEKLFF.

This clonotype occurred once. The gene calls are TRBV19 and TRBJ1-4, with 10 bases matching TRBD1. The trim removed 10 bases at V and 8 bases at J, leaving 10 bases unmatched. This CDR3 contains 14 residues. Germline CDR1 and CDR2: LNHDA and SQIVND (reference sequence). In DNA form, the CDR3 reads TGTGCCACACAAACCGGGACAGGGGAAGAAAAACTGTTTTTT. Protein: CATQTGTGEEKLFF.

The chain joins TRBV19 to TRBJ2-3, with D maybe TRBD2 (6 bases). The CDR3 has 14 amino acids. Trimming removed 8 bases from V and 2 bases from J, with 14 bases in between. CDR1 is LNHDA and CDR2 is SQIVND in the germline V gene (reference sequence). CDR3 in DNA: TGTGCCAGTTCCCGGGGGTCAACCACAGATACGCAGTATTTT. It yields the protein CASSRGSTTDTQYF. Full variable domain (missing parts from reference TRBV19 and TRBJ2-3): DGGITQSPKYLFRKEGQNVTLSCEQNLNHDAMYWYRQDPGQGLRLIYYSQIVNDFQKGDIAEGYSVSREKKESFPLTVTSAQKNPTAFYLCASSRGSTTDTQYFGPGTRLTVL.

V is TRBV7-2 and J is TRBJ1-2; TRBD1 matches 8 bases. The CDR3 sequence is 14 residues long. CDR1 and CDR2 from the germline V gene are SGHTA and FQGNSA. V dropped 2 bases and J dropped 4; count of bases not matched to a gene: 3. The CDR3 loop reads CASSLSDRGYGYTF. The CDR3 region has the DNA TGTGCCAGCAGCTTAAGTGACAGGGGCTATGGCTACACCTTC.

This clonotype came up many times. V is TRBV5-6 and J is TRBJ1-2; TRBD1 might be the D (6 bases). The CDR3 spans 17 residues. Per germline, CDR1 SGHDT and CDR2 YYEEEE. V lost 0 bases to trimming and J lost 0 bases, with 15 bases between them. CDR3 loop: CASSLGWGAKANYGYTF. In nucleotides, the CDR3 is TGTGCCAGCAGCTTGGGATGGGGGGCCAAAGCTAACTATGGCTACACCTTC. Variable domain in full (rest from reference TRBV5-6 and TRBJ1-2): DAGVTQSPTHLIKTRGQQVTLRCSPKSGHDTVSWYQQALGQGPQFIFQYYEEEERQRGNFPDRFSGHQFPNYSSELNVNALLLGDSALYLCASSLGWGAKANYGYTFGSGTRLTVV.

The chain combines TRBV4-3 with TRBJ1-2; 7 nucleotides match TRBD1. This CDR3 comprises 14 residues. Trimming at V came to 0 bases and at J to 5 bases, leaving 3 bases not matched to a gene. The germline CDR1 and CDR2 sequences are LGHNA and YSLEER. CDR3 coding DNA: TGCGCCAGCAGCCAAGATAACAGGGGATATGGCTACACCTTC. Translating gives CASSQDNRGYGYTF.

The chain combines TRBV5-1 with TRBJ2-3; D may be TRBD1 or TRBD2 (6 bases each). In germline, CDR1 is SGHRS, CDR2 YFSETQ. The germline V and J ends were trimmed by 3 bases and 11 bases, with 13 bases remaining between them. This CDR3 has 12 amino acids. The CDR3 spells CASSWRGSEQYF. For the CDR3, the DNA is TGCGCCAGCAGCTGGAGGGGGAGTGAGCAGTATTTT.

V is TRBV7-3 and J is TRBJ2-4; 9 positions agree with TRBD1. V lost 3 bases to trimming and J lost 8 bases; unmatched junction nucleotides: 11. Per germline, CDR1 SGHTA and CDR2 FQGTGA. This CDR3 is built from 16 residues. The CDR3 coding sequence is TGTGCCAGCAGCTTCACAGGGGGCAGAAGTGAGGACATTCAGTACTTC. Translating gives CASSFTGGRSEDIQYF.

Only a few counts were recorded for this clonotype. V and J are TRBV6-1 and TRBJ2-6; D ambiguous. CDR1 is MNHNS and CDR2 is SASEGT in the germline V gene. Trimming removed 6 bases at V and 4 bases at J, with 13 bases between. The CDR3 contains 15 residues. The CDR3 region is CASSLGYGGANVLTF. The DNA of the CDR3 is TGTGCCAGCAGCTTAGGTTATGGGGGGGCCAACGTCCTGACTTTC.

The chain combines TRBV24-1 with TRBJ2-4, with 11 positions matching TRBD2. This CDR3 is 17 amino acids long. After removal of 9 bases from V and 1 base from J, the junction contained 10 bases not matched to a gene. Germline CDR1 is KGHDR and CDR2 is SFDVKD. The CDR3 spells CATLLAGVLPAKNIQYF. The DNA for the CDR3 is TGTGCCACCTTACTAGCGGGGGTCCTACCCGCCAAAAACATTCAGTACTTC.

The sample holds many counts of this clonotype. The V gene is TRBV5-6, the J gene TRBJ2-3, with 9 bases aligning to TRBD2. The germline V gene encodes CDR1 SGHDT and CDR2 YYEEEE. After removal of 4 bases from V and 4 bases from J, the junction contained 4 bases not matched to a gene. There are 14 residues in the CDR3. This chain's CDR3 is CASSESGRPDTQYF. As DNA, the CDR3 is TGTGCCAGCAGCGAGAGCGGGAGGCCAGATACGCAGTATTTT.

This clonotype was observed many times. The chain employs TRBV2 and TRBJ1-1; 9 bases align to TRBD1. Germline V gene sequence: CDR1 SNHLY, CDR2 FYNNEI. There are 18 residues in the CDR3. J gave up 1 base and V 2 bases, and 11 bases lay outside the gene matches. CDR3 in DNA: TGTGCCAGCAGTGAAACCGTCCCGGGACAGGGTGAGAACACTGAAGCTTTCTTT. It yields the protein CASSETVPGQGENTEAFF. The full variable domain, in which reference TRBV2 and TRBJ1-1 provide the parts outside the CDR3, is EPEVTQTPSHQVTQMGQEVILRCVPISNHLYFYWYRQILGQKVEFLVSFYNNEISEKSEIFDDQFSVERPDGSNFTLKIRSTKLEDSAMYFCASSETVPGQGENTEAFFGQGTRLTVV.

The sample holds a few counts of this clonotype. The V call is TRBV6-5, the J call TRBJ2-1, with 9 bases that match TRBD1. Trimming cost V 5 bases and J 3 bases; bases outside gene matches: 5. This CDR3 contains 15 residues. Germline CDR1 reads MNHEY; CDR2 reads SVGAGI. The CDR3 sequence: CASSHEGQGYNEQFF. The CDR3 DNA follows: TGTGCCAGCAGTCACGAGGGACAGGGCTACAATGAGCAGTTCTTC.

V gene TRBV12-3 or TRBV12-4 combines with J gene TRBJ2-3; 7 bases agree with TRBD1. The CDR3 loop spans 15 amino acids. V lost 5 bases to trimming and J lost 4 bases; unmatched junction nucleotides: 9. The chain's CDR3 is CASSPATGWPDTQYF. CDR3 bases: TGTGCCAGCAGTCCCGCGACAGGGTGGCCAGATACGCAGTATTTT.

The gene calls are TRBV28 and TRBJ2-1; 7 bases align to TRBD2. The germline V gene encodes CDR1 MDHEN and CDR2 SYDVKM. With 5 bases clipped from V and 9 bases from J, the junction kept 7 bases outside the gene matches. This CDR3 spans 13 amino acids. The CDR3 DNA sequence: TGTGCCAGCAGTCCACCGACTAGCACTGAGCAGTTCTTC. Protein product: CASSPPTSTEQFF.

This clonotype has ten or more counts. The gene calls are TRBV19 and TRBJ2-2, with no clear D. The CDR3 extends over 14 amino acids. Germline V gene data show CDR1 as LNHDA and CDR2 as SQIVND (reference sequence). The V and J ends lost 7 bases and 0 bases respectively, with 9 bases between them. CDR3 region: CASTPTANTGELFF. The DNA for the CDR3 is TGTGCCAGTACTCCGACCGCGAACACCGGGGAGCTGTTTTTT.

Worth noting for this clonotype: A much larger clone sits a single nucleotide away, making a read error possible. No conserved phenylalanine or tryptophan ends this CDR3, so it is likely a read error. This chain joins TRBV7-6 and TRBJ2-7, with D possibly TRBD2 on 6 matching bases. This CDR3 is 16 amino acids long. Germline V gene data show CDR1 as SGHVS and CDR2 as FNYEAQ. Deletions cut 1 base from V and 2 bases from J, with 15 bases between. The CDR3 protein is CASSLEGPGLTYEQYL. Here the CDR3 DNA reads TGTGCCAGCAGCTTAGAGGGACCGGGACTCACCTACGAGCAGTACCTC.

The sample holds many counts of this clonotype. This chain links TRBV9 with TRBJ2-1; 7 nucleotides match TRBD2. V shed 4 bases and J 7 bases; nucleotides not matched to a gene: 20. Germline-derived CDR1 and CDR2 are SGDLS and YYNGEE. This CDR3 has 18 amino acids. The CDR3, as DNA: TGTGCCAGCAGCCCTCGGGGTCTAGCGGTCCCAAAGGATAATGAGCAGTTCTTC. Its translation is CASSPRGLAVPKDNEQFF.

This clonotype was seen repeatedly, ten times or more. The chain recombines TRBV6-1 with TRBJ1-2, with TRBD1 identical over 7 bases. The CDR3 is 14 amino acids. After removal of 1 base from V and 7 bases from J, the junction contained 6 bases not matched to a gene. CDR1 MNHNS and CDR2 SASEGT come from the germline V gene. The CDR3 protein is CASSEVATGSGYTF. CDR3 coding DNA: TGTGCCAGCAGTGAAGTTGCGACAGGGAGTGGCTACACCTTC.

The chain is built from TRBV5-1 and TRBJ1-4; 9 nucleotides align to TRBD1. This CDR3 spans 15 amino acids. From germline, CDR1 is SGHRS and CDR2 YFSETQ. V trimming: 4 bases; J trimming: 3 bases; junction bases outside the gene matches: 4. CDR3 bases: TGCGCCAGCAGCGGGAGGGACAGGGCTAATGAAAAACTGTTTTTT. Amino acids: CASSGRDRANEKLFF.

This clonotype has more than one count but fewer than ten. The junction departs from the called germline gene at one end, perhaps through a read error. The chain links TRBV5-1 to TRBJ1-4, with no clear D. This CDR3 region has 13 residues. The germline V gene has CDR1 SGHRS and CDR2 YFSETQ. The CDR3 nucleotides are TGCGCCAGCAGCTTGGACAATAATGAAAACCTGTTTTTT. This codes for CASSLDNNENLFF.

This clonotype came up a few times. One junction end disagrees with the germline gene, perhaps due to a read error. The V call is TRBV7-2, the J call TRBJ1-2, with 11 bases lining up with TRBD1. Looked up from germline, CDR1 is SGHTA and CDR2 is FQGNSA. This CDR3 region has 15 residues. The DNA of the CDR3 is TGTGCCAGCAGCAGGACAGGGGGCACAGGCTATGGCTACCCCTTC. This translates into CASSRTGGTGYGYPF.

V gene TRBV24-1 combines with J gene TRBJ2-5; 7 bases map to TRBD1. The CDR3 has 15 amino acids. J gave up 3 bases and V 3 bases, and 6 bases lay outside the gene matches. CDR1 is KGHDR, CDR2 SFDVKD, per germline. The DNA for the CDR3 is TGTGCCACCAGTGATCTGGGGCAGGGGGAAGAGACCCAGTACTTC. Translation: CATSDLGQGEETQYF.

The V call is TRBV2, the J call TRBJ1-1; no definite D call. Germline CDR1 and CDR2: SNHLY and FYNNEI. This CDR3 contains 11 residues. Deletions cut 7 bases from V and 8 bases from J, with 11 bases between. For the CDR3, the DNA is TGTGCCAGCATTGTACGGGCAGAAGCTTTCTTT. Encoded protein: CASIVRAEAFF.

The V call is TRBV7-9, the J call TRBJ2-3; D is undetermined. V was cut by 7 bases and J by 4 bases, with 12 bases left in between. The CDR3 extends over 13 amino acids. In germline, CDR1 is SEHNR, CDR2 FQNEAQ (reference sequence). CDR3 region: CASNPLVSDTQYF. Written as DNA, the CDR3 is TGTGCCAGCAACCCGTTGGTCTCAGATACGCAGTATTTT.